This T cell receptor beta chain was found in a study of T cells expressing NK-cell markers. At the level of the study: HCMV seropositivity marked seven of the eight sequenced donors; one was seronegative. The study, taken as a whole, reports: Of the CD8+ T cells in about 6 donors, roughly 1.0-7.5% belonged to dominant NKG2C+ clonotypes.

For this clonotype: The antigen is undetermined.

TCRdb processed the 5' RACE reads again and assigns one entry to each CDR3 protein, with no DNA. The table for this sample gives approximately 420,000 distinct CDR3 sequences. The V gene's germline CDR1 is MNHEY and CDR2 SVGAGI. This CDR3 is 14 amino acids long. The sequenced sample was blood T cells: a sorted CD56 or NKG2C T cell subset, CD4+ or CD8+ T cells, or bulk PBMC T cells (not recorded which). This receptor was taken from a woman aged 50 to 60 in good health. The gene calls are TRBV6-5 and TRBJ2-3; the TCRdb D gene call, TRBD2, has no DNA to confirm it. CDR3 sequence reads: CASGSVAATDTQYF.